Following are 18 T cell receptor beta chains from one sample sequenced in a study of early T cells in non-severe SARS-CoV-2 infection. Each CDR3 protein is one row after TCRdb ran MiXCR on the 5' RACE reads. The sample carries 100,000 to 150,000 distinct CDR3 sequences, 14% to 15% recorded once. Sequences were obtained from whole blood. The receptors derive from an adult who was a healthcare worker with PCR-confirmed SARS-CoV-2 infection or an uninfected control (not recorded which).

The chain uses TRBV11-2 and TRBJ2-7; no reliable D call. This CDR3 region has 15 residues. V was pared by 4 bases and J by 6 bases, with 19 bases between. The germline V gene encodes CDR1 SGHAT and CDR2 FQNNGV. The CDR3 protein is CASSSGSSNPLEQYF. Here the CDR3 DNA reads TGTGCCAGCAGCTCCGGTAGTAGTAATCCCCTCGAGCAGTACTTC. The full variable domain, its missing parts supplied by reference TRBV11-2 and TRBJ2-7, is EAGVAQSPRYKIIEKRQSVAFWCNPISGHATLYWYQQILGQGPKLLIQFQNNGVVDDSQLPKDRFSAERLKGVDSTLKIQPAKLEDSAVYLCASSSGSSNPLEQYFGPGTRLTVT.

The chain carries TRBV9 and TRBJ2-3; no clear D. The CDR3 length is 16 residues. The V end lost 3 bases, the J end lost 4 bases, and 18 bases lay between the germline ends. Germline-derived CDR1 and CDR2 are SGDLS and YYNGEE. The CDR3 nucleotides are TGTGCCAGCAGCGGTCAAACTCCCCATCCGGCAGATACGCAGTATTTT. This translates into CASSGQTPHPADTQYF.

This clonotype was observed a few times. This chain uses TRBV5-1 with TRBJ1-3, with D tentatively TRBD1 (5 bases). Germline assignment: CDR1 SGHRS and CDR2 YFSETQ. V was clipped by 4 bases and J by 2 bases, with 10 bases between them. The CDR3 totals 14 residues. The CDR3: CASSPGGAGNTIYF. Written as DNA, the CDR3 is TGCGCCAGCAGCCCCGGGGGGGCTGGAAACACCATATATTTT.

This clonotype was seen repeatedly, ten times or more. This chain links TRBV7-8 with TRBJ2-5; D ambiguous. The CDR3 is made up of 13 amino acids. V lost 1 base to trimming and J lost 5 bases, with 8 bases between them. The germline V gene encodes CDR1 SGHVS and CDR2 FQNEAQ. CDR3 bases: TGTGCCAGCAGCTTAGGGCGTCTCGAGACCCAGTACTTC. It translates to CASSLGRLETQYF.

The table lists this clonotype with a few counts. V is TRBV18 and J is TRBJ2-3; D is unclear. Germline V lookup: CDR1 KGHSH, CDR2 LQKENI. V was cut by 3 bases and J by 5 bases, with 12 bases left in between. This CDR3 has 14 residues. CDR3 sequence reads: CASSPPTAGDTQYF. In nucleotides, the CDR3 is TGTGCCAGCTCACCCCCGACGGCTGGAGATACGCAGTATTTT.

The gene calls are TRBV12-3 or TRBV12-4 and TRBJ1-2; D not resolved. The CDR3 runs 11 residues. V was shortened by 4 bases and J by 8 bases, with 8 bases between the two germline ends. The DNA for the CDR3 is TGTGCCAGCAGTTCATGGATGGGCTACACCTTC. This sequence encodes CASSSWMGYTF.

The V call is TRBV18, the J call TRBJ1-1; D is possibly TRBD1 (6 bases). The CDR3 spans 14 residues. Germline V gene data show CDR1 as KGHSH and CDR2 as LQKENI. Trimming removed 5 bases at V and 4 bases at J, with 14 bases between. For the CDR3, the DNA is TGTGCCAGCTCAGGACAGAAGCAATTCACTGAAGCTTTCTTT. It specifies CASSGQKQFTEAFF.

Only a few counts were recorded for this clonotype. A read error may produce the germline difference seen at one junction end. The chain joins TRBV6-5 to TRBJ2-7; 7 bases are a match to TRBD1. Per the germline V gene, CDR1 is MNHEY and CDR2 is SVGAGI. CDR3 length: 16 amino acids. CDR3 loop: CASSYSGQQPSYEQYF. CDR3 DNA sequence: TGTGCCAGCAGCTACTCGGGACAGCAGCCTTCCTACGAGCAGTACTTC.

This rearrangement joins TRBV11-2 to TRBJ1-1, with TRBD1 identical over 7 bases. Trimming removed 3 bases from V and 5 bases from J; junction bases left unmatched: 6. The CDR3 extends over 14 amino acids. Germline values: CDR1 SGHAT, CDR2 FQNNGV. CDR3 nucleotide sequence: TGTGCCAGCAGCTTCGCCCACAGGGGAACTGAAGCTTTCTTT. Translation: CASSFAHRGTEAFF.

This clonotype has ten or more counts. V usage is TRBV12-3 or TRBV12-4 and J usage is TRBJ1-1; tentative D call: TRBD1 (6 bases). There are 12 residues in the CDR3. V lost 5 bases, J lost 5 bases, and 9 bases lay in between. The CDR3 region is CASSQTGTEAFF. The CDR3 DNA follows: TGTGCCAGCAGTCAAACAGGGACTGAAGCTTTCTTT.

This clonotype appeared many times. One junction end disagrees with the germline gene, perhaps due to a read error. The gene calls are TRBV4-1 and TRBJ2-7; 7 bases are shared with TRBD1. Germline-derived CDR1 and CDR2 are MGHRA and YSYEKL. The CDR3 has 12 amino acids. In DNA form, the CDR3 reads TGCGCCAGCAGCCAAGAAGGGACAGTTATCCACTTC. Protein product: CASSQEGTVIHF.

This clonotype came up a few times. The V and J genes are TRBV7-3 and TRBJ1-1; 7 bases line up with TRBD1. The CDR3 has 12 residues. V gave up 4 bases and J gave up 7 bases; unmatched junction bases: 3. Germline CDR1 and CDR2: SGHTA and FQGTGA. In DNA form, the CDR3 reads TGTGCCAGCAGCTCAGGGGGTGGTGAAGCTTTCTTT. This encodes CASSSGGGEAFF.

This clonotype has a handful of counts. This rearrangement joins TRBV10-3 to TRBJ2-3; 8 positions agree with TRBD1. This CDR3 contains 15 residues. The ends lost 7 bases at V and 0 bases at J; junction bases unmatched: 6. CDR1 and CDR2 from the germline V gene are ENHRY and SYGVKD. The CDR3, as DNA: TGTGCCATCAATACCGACAGGGGAAGCACAGATACGCAGTATTTT. This translates into CAINTDRGSTDTQYF.

The rearrangement uses TRBV18 and TRBJ1-4; D unresolved. The germline V gene has CDR1 KGHSH and CDR2 LQKENI. The CDR3 is made up of 15 amino acids. The germline V and J ends were trimmed by 6 bases and 8 bases, with 19 bases remaining between them. The CDR3 DNA sequence: TGTGCCAGCTCCTGGGCCGAGGACTCGCCCGAAAAACTGTTTTTT. This gives the protein CASSWAEDSPEKLFF. The whole variable domain, filled in from reference TRBV18 and TRBJ1-4, reads NAGVMQNPRHLVRRRGQEARLRCSPMKGHSHVYWYRQLPEEGLKFMVYLQKENIIDESGMPKERFSAEFPKEGPSILRIQQVVRGDSAAYFCASSWAEDSPEKLFFGSGTQLSVL.

The chain uses TRBV9 and TRBJ2-7, with D perhaps matching TRBD1 (6 bases). CDR1 is SGDLS, CDR2 YYNGEE, per germline. With 2 bases removed from V and 4 bases from J, the gap between germline ends came to 13 bases. The CDR3 loop spans 14 amino acids. The CDR3 region has the DNA TGTGCCAGCAGCGTGGACCAGGGGATGTACGAGCAGTACTTC. It encodes CASSVDQGMYEQYF.

The V and J genes are TRBV14 and TRBJ2-6; D gene uncertain. This CDR3 is 14 amino acids long. V gave up 3 bases and J gave up 0 bases, with 3 bases separating them. Germline CDR1 reads SGHDN; CDR2 reads FVKESK. The CDR3 DNA reads TGTGCCAGCAGCCAGAGCTCTGGGGCCAACGTCCTGACTTTC. It is translated as CASSQSSGANVLTF.

The chain links TRBV9 to TRBJ2-7, with D perhaps given as TRBD1 or TRBD2 (5 bases each). The CDR3 is 14 amino acids. Deletions cut 2 bases from V and 5 bases from J, with 14 bases between. CDR1 is SGDLS, CDR2 YYNGEE, per germline. The CDR3 region has the DNA TGTGCCAGCAGCGTGGACCTCCGAGGGGACGAGCAGTACTTC. Translating gives CASSVDLRGDEQYF. Full variable domain (remainder filled in from reference TRBV9 and TRBJ2-7): DSGVTQTPKHLITATGQRVTLRCSPRSGDLSVYWYQQSLDQGLQFLIQYYNGEERAKGNILERFSAQQFPDLHSELNLSSLELGDSALYFCASSVDLRGDEQYFGPGTRLTVT.

The chain combines TRBV30 with TRBJ1-2; unclear D gene. V lost 0 bases to trimming and J lost 4 bases, with 12 bases between them. The length of the CDR3 is 14 residues. Germline V CDR1 and CDR2: GTSNPN, SVGIG (reference sequence). In DNA, the CDR3 is TGTGCCTGGAGTGTTCCCTCCGGATTCTATGGCTACACCTTC. This encodes CAWSVPSGFYGYTF.